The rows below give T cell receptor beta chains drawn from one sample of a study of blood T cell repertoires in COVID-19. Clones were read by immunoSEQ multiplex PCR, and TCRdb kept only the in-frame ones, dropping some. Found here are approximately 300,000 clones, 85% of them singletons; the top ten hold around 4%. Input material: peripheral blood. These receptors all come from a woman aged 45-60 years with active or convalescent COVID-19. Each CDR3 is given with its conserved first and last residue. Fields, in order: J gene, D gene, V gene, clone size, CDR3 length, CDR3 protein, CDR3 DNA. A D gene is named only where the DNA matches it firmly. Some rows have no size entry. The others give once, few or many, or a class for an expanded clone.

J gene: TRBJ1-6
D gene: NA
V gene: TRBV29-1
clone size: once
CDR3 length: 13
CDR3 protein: CSVWSGADSPLHF
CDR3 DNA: TGCAGCGTTTGGTCAGGGGCGGACTCACCCCTCCACTTT

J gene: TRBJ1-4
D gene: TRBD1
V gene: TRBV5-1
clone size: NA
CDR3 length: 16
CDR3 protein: CASSFGDRGRGEKLFF
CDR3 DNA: TGCGCCAGCAGCTTCGGTGACAGGGGGCGCGGTGAAAAACTGTTTTTT

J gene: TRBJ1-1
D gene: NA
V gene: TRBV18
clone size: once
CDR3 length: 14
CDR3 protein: CASSYREGSTEAFF
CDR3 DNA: TGTGCCAGCTCATACAGGGAGGGTAGCACTGAAGCTTTCTTT

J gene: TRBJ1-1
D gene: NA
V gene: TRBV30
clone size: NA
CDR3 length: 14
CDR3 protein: CAWTNTDGITEAFF
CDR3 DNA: TGTGCCTGGACTAACACTGACGGGATCACTGAAGCTTTCTTT

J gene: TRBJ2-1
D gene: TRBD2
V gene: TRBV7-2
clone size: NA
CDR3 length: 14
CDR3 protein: CASSLAELAGQQFF
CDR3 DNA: TGTGCCAGCAGCTTAGCGGAACTAGCGGGACAACAGTTCTTC

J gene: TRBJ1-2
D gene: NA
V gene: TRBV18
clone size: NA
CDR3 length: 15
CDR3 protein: CASSPASDSNYGYTF
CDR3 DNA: TGTGCCAGCTCACCAGCATCAGACTCGAACTATGGCTACACCTTC

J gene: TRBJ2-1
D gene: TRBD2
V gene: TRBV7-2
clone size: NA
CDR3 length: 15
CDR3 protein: CASSPVAGGWNEQFF
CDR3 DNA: TGTGCCAGCAGCCCAGTAGCGGGAGGGTGGAATGAGCAGTTCTTC

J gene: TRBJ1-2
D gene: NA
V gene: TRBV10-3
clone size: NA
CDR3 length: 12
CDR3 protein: CAISESAYGYTF
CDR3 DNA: TGTGCCATCAGTGAGTCGGCCTATGGCTACACCTTC

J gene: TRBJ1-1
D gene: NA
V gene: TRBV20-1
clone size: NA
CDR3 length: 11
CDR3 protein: CSASGPSEAFF
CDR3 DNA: TGCAGTGCTAGTGGTCCGAGTGAAGCTTTCTTT

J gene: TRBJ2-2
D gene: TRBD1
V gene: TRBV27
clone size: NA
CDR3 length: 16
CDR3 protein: CASSSRTGVATGELFF
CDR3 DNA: TGTGCCAGCAGCAGTCGGACAGGGGTGGCGACCGGGGAGCTGTTTTTT

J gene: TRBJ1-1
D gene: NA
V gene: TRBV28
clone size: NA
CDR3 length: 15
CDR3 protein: CASRTQGAGGTEAFF
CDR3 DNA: TGTGCCAGCAGGACACAGGGTGCGGGGGGGACTGAAGCTTTCTTT

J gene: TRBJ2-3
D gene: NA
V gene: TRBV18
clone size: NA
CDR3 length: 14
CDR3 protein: CASSPAGSGDTQYF
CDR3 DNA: TGTGCCAGCTCACCTGCCGGGAGTGGGGATACGCAGTATTTT

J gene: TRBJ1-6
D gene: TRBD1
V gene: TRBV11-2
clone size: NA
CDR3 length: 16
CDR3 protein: CASRQAPRGRNSPLHF
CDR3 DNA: TGTGCCAGCAGACAAGCGCCGAGGGGGCGAAATTCACCCCTCCACTTT

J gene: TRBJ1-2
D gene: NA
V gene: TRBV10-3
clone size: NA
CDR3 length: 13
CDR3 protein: CAISGGQGYGYTF
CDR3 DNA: TGTGCCATCAGTGGGGGGCAGGGGTATGGCTACACCTTC

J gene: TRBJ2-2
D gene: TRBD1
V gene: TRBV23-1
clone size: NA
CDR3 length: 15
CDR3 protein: CASHTRDRGIGELFF
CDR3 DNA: TGCGCCAGCCACACCCGGGACAGGGGGATCGGGGAGCTGTTTTTT

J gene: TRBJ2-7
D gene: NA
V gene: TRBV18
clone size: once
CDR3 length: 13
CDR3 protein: CASSRPGTYEQYF
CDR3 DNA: TGTGCCAGCTCACGCCCAGGAACCTACGAGCAGTACTTC

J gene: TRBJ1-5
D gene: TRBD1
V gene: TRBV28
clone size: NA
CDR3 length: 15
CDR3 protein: CASSYSDRPGQPQHF
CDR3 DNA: TGTGCCAGCAGTTACTCGGACAGGCCGGGGCAGCCCCAGCATTTT

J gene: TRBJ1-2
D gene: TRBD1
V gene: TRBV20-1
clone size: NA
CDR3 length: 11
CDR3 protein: CSARGGTVATF
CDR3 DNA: TGCAGTGCTAGAGGCGGGACAGTTGCCACCTTC

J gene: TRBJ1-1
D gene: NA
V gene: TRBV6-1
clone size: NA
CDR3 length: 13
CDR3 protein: CASSDLRDTEAFF
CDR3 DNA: TGTGCCAGCAGTGATCTGCGGGACACTGAAGCTTTCTTT

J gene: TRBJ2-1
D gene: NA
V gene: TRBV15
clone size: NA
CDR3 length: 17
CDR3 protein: CATSRDDGGVGRNEQFF
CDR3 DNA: TGTGCCACCAGCAGAGATGACGGGGGAGTGGGAAGGAATGAGCAGTTCTTC

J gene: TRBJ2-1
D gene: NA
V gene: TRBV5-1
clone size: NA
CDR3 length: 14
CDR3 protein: CASSLGGGWDEQFF
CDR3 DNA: TGCGCCAGCAGCTTGGGTGGAGGGTGGGACGAGCAGTTCTTC

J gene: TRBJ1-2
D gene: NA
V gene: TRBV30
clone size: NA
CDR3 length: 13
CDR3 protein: CAWSTLGLFGYTF
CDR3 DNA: TGTGCCTGGAGTACCCTTGGACTTTTCGGCTACACCTTC

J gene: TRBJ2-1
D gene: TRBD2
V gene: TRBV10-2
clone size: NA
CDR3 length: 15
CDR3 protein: CASSPLAVRYNEQFF
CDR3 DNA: TGCGCCAGCAGTCCCCTAGCGGTCCGTTACAATGAGCAGTTCTTC

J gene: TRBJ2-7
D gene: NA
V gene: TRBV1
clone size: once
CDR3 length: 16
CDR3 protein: CTSSQDLGLAGDEQYF
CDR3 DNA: TGCACCAGCAGCCAAGATCTAGGGCTAGCGGGAGACGAGCAGTACTTC

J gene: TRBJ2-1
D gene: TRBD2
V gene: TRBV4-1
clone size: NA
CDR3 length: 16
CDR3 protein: CASSQEWREPHNEQFF
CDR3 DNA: TGCGCCAGCAGCCAAGAGTGGCGGGAGCCCCACAATGAGCAGTTCTTC

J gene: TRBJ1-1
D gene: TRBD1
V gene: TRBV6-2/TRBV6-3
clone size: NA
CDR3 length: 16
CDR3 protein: CASSYWQGASGTEAFF
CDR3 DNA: TGTGCCAGCAGTTATTGGCAGGGGGCGTCAGGCACTGAAGCTTTCTTT

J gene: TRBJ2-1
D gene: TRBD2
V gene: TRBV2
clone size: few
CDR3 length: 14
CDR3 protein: CASTLGGSQTEQFF
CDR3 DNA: TGTGCCAGCACCCTGGGCGGGAGCCAAACTGAGCAGTTCTTC

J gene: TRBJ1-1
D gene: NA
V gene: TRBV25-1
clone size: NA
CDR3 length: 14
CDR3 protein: CASTQVGEVTEAFF
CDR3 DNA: TGTGCCAGCACTCAGGTCGGGGAGGTCACTGAAGCTTTCTTT

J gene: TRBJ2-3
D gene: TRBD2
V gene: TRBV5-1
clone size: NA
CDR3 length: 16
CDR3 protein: CASSFIAGLGTDTQYF
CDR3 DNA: TGCGCCAGCAGCTTCATAGCGGGACTGGGCACAGATACGCAGTATTTT

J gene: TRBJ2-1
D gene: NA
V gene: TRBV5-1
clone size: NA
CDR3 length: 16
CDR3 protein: CASRGLASLPYNEQFF
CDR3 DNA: TGCGCCAGCAGGGGGTTGGCTAGCCTACCGTACAATGAGCAGTTCTTC

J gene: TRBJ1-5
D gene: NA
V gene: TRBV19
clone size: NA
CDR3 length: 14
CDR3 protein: CASSIWGRGQPQHF
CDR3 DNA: TGTGCCAGTAGTATTTGGGGAAGGGGCCAGCCCCAGCATTTT

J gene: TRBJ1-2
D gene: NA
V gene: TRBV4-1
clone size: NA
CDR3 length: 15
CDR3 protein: CASSQDWGEFGGYTF
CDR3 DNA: TGCGCCAGCAGCCAAGATTGGGGGGAGTTTGGAGGCTACACCTTC

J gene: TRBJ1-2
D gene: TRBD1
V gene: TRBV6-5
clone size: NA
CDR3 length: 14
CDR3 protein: CASRPTGANYGYTF
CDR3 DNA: TGTGCCAGCAGACCGACAGGGGCAAACTATGGCTACACCTTC

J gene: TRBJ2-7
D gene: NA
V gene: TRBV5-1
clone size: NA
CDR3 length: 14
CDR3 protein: CASSVDRISYEQYF
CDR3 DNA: TGCGCCAGCAGCGTCGACAGGATCTCCTACGAGCAGTACTTC

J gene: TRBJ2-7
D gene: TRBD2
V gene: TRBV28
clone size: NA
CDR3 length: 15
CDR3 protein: CASRMGLAASYEQYF
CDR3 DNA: TGTGCCAGCAGGATGGGACTAGCGGCCTCCTACGAGCAGTACTTC

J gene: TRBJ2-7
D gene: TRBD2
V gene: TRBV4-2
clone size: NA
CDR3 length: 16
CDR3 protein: CASSQDGTSLAYEQYF
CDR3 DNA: TGTGCCAGCAGCCAAGACGGGACTAGTTTAGCCTACGAGCAGTACTTC

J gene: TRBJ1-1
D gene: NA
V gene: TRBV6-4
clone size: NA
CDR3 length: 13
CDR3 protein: CASSERATTEAFF
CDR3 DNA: TGTGCCAGCAGTGAGAGGGCGACCACTGAAGCTTTCTTT

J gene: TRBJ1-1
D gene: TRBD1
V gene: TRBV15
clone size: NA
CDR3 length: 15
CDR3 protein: CATSRTGEVNTEAFF
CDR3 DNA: TGTGCCACCAGCAGGACAGGGGAGGTGAACACTGAAGCTTTCTTT

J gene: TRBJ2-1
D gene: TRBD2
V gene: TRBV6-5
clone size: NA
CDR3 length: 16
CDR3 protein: CASSYSGLAGVDEQFF
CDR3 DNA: TGTGCCAGCAGTTACTCCGGACTAGCGGGAGTGGATGAGCAGTTCTTC

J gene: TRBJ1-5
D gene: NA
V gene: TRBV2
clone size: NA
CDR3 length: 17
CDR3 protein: CASSDVDTQYSNQPQHF
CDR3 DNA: TGTGCCAGCAGTGACGTGGACACCCAGTATAGCAATCAGCCCCAGCATTTT

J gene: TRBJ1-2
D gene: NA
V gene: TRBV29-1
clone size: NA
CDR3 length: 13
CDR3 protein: CSVAAGAGYGYTF
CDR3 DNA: TGCAGCGTTGCGGCAGGGGCGGGCTATGGCTACACCTTC

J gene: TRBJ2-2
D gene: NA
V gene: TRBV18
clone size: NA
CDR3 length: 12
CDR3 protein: CASSFRAGELFF
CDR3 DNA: TGTGCCAGCTCATTCAGGGCCGGGGAGCTGTTTTTT

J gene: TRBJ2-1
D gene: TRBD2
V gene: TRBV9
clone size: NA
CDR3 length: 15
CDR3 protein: CASSPWTSGNNEQFF
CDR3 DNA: TGTGCCAGCAGCCCCTGGACTAGCGGAAACAATGAGCAGTTCTTC

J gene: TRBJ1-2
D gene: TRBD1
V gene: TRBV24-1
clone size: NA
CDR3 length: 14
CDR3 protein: CATTRTGKFHGYTF
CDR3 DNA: TGTGCCACCACCAGGACAGGGAAGTTCCATGGCTACACCTTC

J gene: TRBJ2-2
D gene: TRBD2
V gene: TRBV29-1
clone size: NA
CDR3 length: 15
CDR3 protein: CSVGTSGANTGELFF
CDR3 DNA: TGCAGCGTGGGGACTAGCGGGGCGAACACCGGGGAGCTGTTTTTT

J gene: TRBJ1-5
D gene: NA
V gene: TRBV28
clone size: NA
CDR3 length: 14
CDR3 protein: CASSSGGHNQPQHF
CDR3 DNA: TGTGCCAGCAGTTCCGGGGGGCACAATCAGCCCCAGCATTTT

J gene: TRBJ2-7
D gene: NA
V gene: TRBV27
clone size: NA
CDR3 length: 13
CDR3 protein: CASSFTGSYEQYF
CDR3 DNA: TGTGCCAGCAGTTTTACAGGCAGCTACGAGCAGTACTTC

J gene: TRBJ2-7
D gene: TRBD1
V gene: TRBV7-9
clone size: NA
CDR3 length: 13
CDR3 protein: CASSFTGVGEQYF
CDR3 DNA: TGTGCCAGCAGCTTTACAGGGGTGGGGGAGCAGTACTTC